The text below deals with one T cell receptor (beta chain). Its matching antigen is unknown. The V and J ends lost 2 bases and 5 bases, in that order; junction bases with no gene match: 9. CDR1 MNHEY and CDR2 SVGAGI come from the germline V gene. CDR3 length: 16 amino acids. This specimen comes from a study of T cell responses to AZD1222 COVID-19 vaccine. Study in general: The study pooled second doses at about 4 or about 12 weeks. Study-wide results and caveats: Repertoires were obtained only post-peak T cell response.

TCRdb keeps only in-frame clones here, not all; method: immunoSEQ multiplex PCR. The repertoire holds under 150,000 clones, 90% to 95% seen once, with around 5.2% in the top ten. V gene TRBV6-5 combines with J gene TRBJ1-5; TRBD1 agrees at 7 bases. The sequences come from peripheral blood, collected on day 0 of AZD1222 vaccination. This receptor was obtained from an adult in good health. The CDR3 DNA reads TGTGCCAGCAGTTACCCCCCGTACAGGGGCGATCAGCCCCAGCATTTT. Its protein product is CASSYPPYRGDQPQHF.